This T cell receptor beta chain was sequenced during a study of read filtering for tumor transcriptome and immune sequencing. About the study: By R-ISS, stages I, II and III held 8, 16 and 7 patients. General study results and limits: RNA-seq captured clonotypes less deeply and reliably than IR-seq. Sorted CD138-negative bone marrow cells were not purified T cells.

This library used roughly 400 ng RNA and molecular barcoded adaptors spanning alpha/delta and beta/gamma chains. TCRdb itself ran the reads through MiXCR, one entry per CDR3 protein. Of roughly 130,000 distinct CDR3 sequences in the sample, 13% were seen once. This clonotype occurred many times. Its antigen is currently unknown. This receptor was taken from a donor at least 40 years old with multiple myeloma. Sequencing was carried out using a population of CD138-negative cells sorted from bone marrow.

CDR3 DNA sequence: TGTGCCTGGAGTGTTGGAGGGGTCGGAAACACCATATATTTT. Translating it yields CAWSVGGVGNTIYF. This sequence joins TRBV30 and TRBJ1-3, with a possible D match to TRBD1 (5 bases). Germline-derived CDR1 and CDR2 are GTSNPN and SVGIG (reference sequence). Between the trimmed V and J ends, which lost 0 bases and 4 bases, there was a span of 10 bases. The CDR3 spans 14 residues.